Shown below are 21 T cell receptor beta chains from a single sample sequenced in a study of chemoradiotherapy in HPV16-positive cancers. The table came from immunoSEQ multiplex PCR; TCRdb's copy has only in-frame clones and leaves some out. Of around 62,000 clones listed, roughly 90% are singletons. The material was blood, obtained from a patient who underwent chemoradiotherapy. The receptor source for this set is a human donor with HPV-associated anogenital cancer.

The chain uses TRBV7-6 and TRBJ2-1; 8 bases match TRBD2. Trimming cost V 5 bases and J 4 bases; bases outside gene matches: 13. The germline gives CDR1 SGHVS, CDR2 FNYEAQ. CDR3 size: 17 residues. The CDR3 DNA reads as TGTGCCAGCAGCCCACTGTCCGGGGGGGCCGGATACAATGAGCAGTTCTTC. It is translated as CASSPLSGGAGYNEQFF.

The V gene is TRBV9, the J gene TRBJ1-2; D is unresolved. Trimming removed 0 bases at V and 4 bases at J, with 13 bases between. This CDR3 is 15 amino acids long. Germline V gives CDR1 SGDLS, CDR2 YYNGEE. Written as DNA, the CDR3 is TGTGCCAGCAGCGTAGGGGAAGGCACTTCCTATGGCTACACCTTC. It translates to CASSVGEGTSYGYTF.

The chain links TRBV11-2 to TRBJ2-5; TRBD2 matches 7 bases. The DNA end favors TRBJ2-7, so the J call may be wrong. This CDR3 contains 15 residues. Germline values: CDR1 SGHAT, CDR2 FQNNGV. The CDR3 bases are TGTGCCAGCAGCGGAACTAGCGTCCCCCCCTACGAGCAGTACTTC. Translation: CASSGTSVPPYEQYF.

The J gene is TRBJ1-5, the V gene TRBV6-1; 7 bases are a match to TRBD1. This CDR3 spans 13 amino acids. In germline, CDR1 is MNHNS, CDR2 SASEGT. V gave up 10 bases and J gave up 7 bases; unmatched junction bases: 10. The CDR3 DNA sequence: TGTGCCACCGAGACAGGGTCGGGCCAGCCCCAGCATTTT. Translation gives CATETGSGQPQHF.

This chain uses TRBV4-2 with TRBJ1-1, with D unclear. V lost 0 bases and J 1 base, leaving 6 bases between the germline ends. This CDR3 is 14 amino acids long. Looked up from germline, CDR1 is LGHNA and CDR2 is YNFKEQ. The CDR3 here is CASSQEIENTEAFF. DNA for the CDR3: TGTGCCAGCAGCCAAGAAATAGAGAACACTGAAGCTTTCTTT.

This sequence joins TRBV6-4 and TRBJ2-2; TRBD1 matches at 9 bases. The CDR3 sequence is 15 residues long. V was clipped by 7 bases and J by 3 bases; unmatched bases: 6. Germline CDR1 MRHNA, CDR2 SNTAGT. The CDR3 coding sequence is TGTGCCAGCAAGTCCCGGGACAGGGACACCGGGGAGCTGTTTTTT. It translates to CASKSRDRDTGELFF.

The chain combines TRBV6-5 with TRBJ1-1, with D unclear. V was clipped by 6 bases and J by 11 bases, with 19 bases between them. Germline V gene lookup returns CDR1 MNHEY and CDR2 SVGAGI. This CDR3 has 13 residues. The CDR3 reads CASSPPSVDRAFF. Here the CDR3 DNA reads TGTGCCAGCAGCCCTCCTTCAGTAGATAGGGCTTTCTTT.

This chain links TRBV27 with TRBJ1-1, with D unclear. The CDR3 consists of 14 residues. Germline V gene data show CDR1 as MNHEY and CDR2 as SMNVEV (reference sequence). Trimming took off 3 bases at V and 0 bases at J, with 8 bases between the two ends. The CDR3 nucleotides are TGTGCCAGCAGTTTTTACGGGATGAACACTGAAGCTTTCTTT. It encodes CASSFYGMNTEAFF.

This chain joins TRBV9 and TRBJ2-7, with 12 positions matching TRBD2. V gave up 3 bases and J gave up 3 bases; unmatched junction bases: 4. Germline CDR1 reads SGDLS; CDR2 reads YYNGEE. The CDR3 has 15 residues. The CDR3 loop is CASSAQLAGGYEQYF. CDR3 DNA: TGTGCCAGCAGCGCCCAACTAGCGGGGGGCTACGAGCAGTACTTC.

The chain recombines TRBV2 with TRBJ1-1; TRBD1 agrees at 8 bases. The CDR3 totals 16 residues. In germline, CDR1 is SNHLY, CDR2 FYNNEI. Germline trimming cut 7 bases from V and 3 bases from J; bases unmatched to any gene: 13. CDR3 sequence reads: CASTPQGAFMDTEAFF. The CDR3 bases are TGTGCCAGCACGCCCCAGGGGGCTTTTATGGACACTGAAGCTTTCTTT.

The chain has TRBV19 and TRBJ2-2; TRBD2 agrees at 12 bases. The CDR3 runs to 15 residues. CDR1 is LNHDA, CDR2 SQIVND, per germline (reference sequence). V shed 6 bases and J 7 bases; nucleotides not matched to a gene: 6. The CDR3 sequence is CASRLAGGPVGELFF. For the CDR3, the DNA is TGTGCCAGTAGACTAGCGGGGGGCCCGGTCGGGGAGCTGTTTTTT.

This sequence joins TRBV6-1 and TRBJ1-2, with TRBD1 matching 8 bases. Trimming took 7 bases from V and 7 from J; bases not matched to a gene: 11. Germline V gene lookup returns CDR1 MNHNS and CDR2 SASEGT. The CDR3 totals 14 residues. CDR3 residues: CASKRTGGIIGYTF. CDR3 bases: TGTGCCAGCAAACGTACAGGGGGTATTATTGGCTACACCTTC.

The chain links TRBV2 to TRBJ1-1, with TRBD1 as a possible D gene (5 bases). V dropped 4 bases and J dropped 6 bases, with 18 bases sitting between them. The V gene's germline CDR1 is SNHLY and CDR2 FYNNEI. The CDR3 is made up of 15 amino acids. CDR3 region: CASSGSGQVISEAFF. As DNA, the CDR3 is TGTGCCAGCAGTGGGTCGGGGCAGGTCATCTCTGAAGCTTTCTTT.

This chain links TRBV30 with TRBJ1-2, with 7 nucleotides matching TRBD1. CDR3 size: 14 residues. Per the germline V gene, CDR1 is GTSNPN and CDR2 is SVGIG (reference sequence). The V gene end was trimmed by 1 base and the J gene end by 9 bases; junction bases not matched to a gene: 11. This CDR3 reads CAWSARTGSESYTF. The CDR3 coding sequence is TGTGCCTGGAGTGCCCGGACAGGATCGGAGAGCTACACCTTC.

In its sample, this clone was seen once. This chain links TRBV6-5 with TRBJ2-2; 7 nucleotides match TRBD2. Germline lookup yields CDR1 MNHEY and CDR2 SVGAGI. Trimming removed 6 bases from V and 3 bases from J; junction bases left unmatched: 4. The CDR3 is made up of 14 amino acids. CDR3 coding DNA: TGTGCCAGCAGCTACGGACTAGACACCGGGGAGCTGTTTTTT. Translated: CASSYGLDTGELFF.

The V gene is TRBV7-9, the J gene TRBJ2-2; weak D call: TRBD1 (5 bases). The V gene's germline CDR1 is SEHNR and CDR2 FQNEAQ (reference sequence). Trimming took off 5 bases at V and 5 bases at J, with 15 bases between the two ends. CDR3 length: 15 amino acids. The CDR3 nucleotides read TGTGCCAGCAGCCCCAGGGAAGGCCCGACCGGGGAGCTGTTTTTT. Amino acid sequence: CASSPREGPTGELFF.

The genes are TRBV18 and TRBJ2-5, with 10 bases that match TRBD1. V lost 4 bases and J lost 4; bases outside the gene matches: 6. The CDR3 contains 15 residues. CDR1 KGHSH and CDR2 LQKENI come from the germline V gene. CDR3 nucleotide sequence: TGTGCCAGCTCACTGGGACAGGGGAAGATAGAGACCCAGTACTTC. Amino acids: CASSLGQGKIETQYF.

The chain joins TRBV6-5 to TRBJ2-7; TRBD1 matches 7 bases. The germline CDR1 and CDR2 sequences are MNHEY and SVGAGI. V was pared by 0 bases and J by 2 bases, with 4 bases of the junction left unmatched. The CDR3 is 15 amino acids. CDR3 in amino acids: CASSYSRTGAYEQYF. Written as DNA, the CDR3 is TGTGCCAGCAGTTACTCTAGGACAGGAGCCTACGAGCAGTACTTC.

The V call is TRBV7-2, the J call TRBJ1-2; no clear D gene. V lost 10 bases and J lost 0, with 12 bases in between. Germline lookup yields CDR1 SGHTA and CDR2 FQGNSA. The CDR3 loop spans 13 amino acids. CDR3 loop: CATQDGSNYGYTF. The CDR3, as DNA: TGTGCCACACAAGACGGATCTAACTATGGCTACACCTTC.

The chain couples TRBV7-9 to TRBJ1-2, with D maybe TRBD1 (5 bases). Trimming took 5 bases from V and 3 from J, leaving 10 bases between them. Per the germline V gene, CDR1 is SEHNR and CDR2 is FQNEAQ (reference sequence). This CDR3 is 13 amino acids long. For the CDR3, the DNA is TGTGCCAGCAGCCCCGAGGGGTACTATGGCTACACCTTC. Its translation is CASSPEGYYGYTF.

This clone has just a few counts. The V call is TRBV9, the J call TRBJ2-3, with 10 bases identical to TRBD2. Trimming removed 2 bases from V and 1 base from J; junction bases left unmatched: 4. Germline V gene data show CDR1 as SGDLS and CDR2 as YYNGEE. This CDR3 is built from 16 residues. The CDR3, as DNA: TGTGCCAGCAGCGTTTTAGGGACTAGCGGCACAGATACGCAGTATTTT. Translated, it gives CASSVLGTSGTDTQYF.